This paragraph covers one T cell receptor (beta chain) sequence. This sample is part of a study of T cells in Graves' hyperthyroidism and ophthalmopathy. RNA transcripts provided the source from which TCR beta CDR3 regions were amplified. Using the HTBI primer set, a first-round RT-PCR was run on the TCR CDR3. TCRdb used MiXCR to reprocess the multiplex PCR reads, holding one entry per CDR3 protein. Of 300,000 to 400,000 distinct CDR3 sequences in the sample, 15% to 20% were seen once. Trimming at V came to 6 bases and at J to 2 bases, leaving 16 bases not matched to a gene. The CDR3 has 19 amino acids. Per germline, CDR1 SEHNR and CDR2 FQNEAQ (reference sequence).

The material sequenced was blood. This TCR was sampled from a man between 18 and 29 years old with Graves' ophthalmopathy. The chain couples TRBV7-9 to TRBJ2-3, with 11 bases that match TRBD2. CDR3: CASSRDSSGGRGNTDTQYF. CDR3 bases: TGTGCCAGCAGTCGGGACTCTAGCGGGGGGCGGGGGAACACAGATACGCAGTATTTT.